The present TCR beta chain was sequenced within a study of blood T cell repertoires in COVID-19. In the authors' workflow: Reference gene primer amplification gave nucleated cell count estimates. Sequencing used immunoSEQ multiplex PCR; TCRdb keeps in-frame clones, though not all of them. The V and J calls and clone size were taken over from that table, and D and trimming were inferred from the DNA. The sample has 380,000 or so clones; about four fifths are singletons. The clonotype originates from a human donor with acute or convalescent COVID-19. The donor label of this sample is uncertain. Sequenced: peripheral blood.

The CDR3 is CASRGQGVYNEQFF. The CDR3 bases are TGTGCCAGCAGGGGACAGGGGGTATACAATGAGCAGTTCTTC. This rearrangement joins TRBV2 to TRBJ2-1; TRBD1 agrees at 11 bases. Trimming cost V 6 bases and J 4 bases; bases outside gene matches: 2. CDR1 and CDR2 (germline): SNHLY, FYNNEI. This CDR3 is built from 14 residues.